Included here is one TCR beta chain sequence, with context. Its antigen is unknown. Base qualities are missing; no much larger clone stands one base away. This entry is derived from a study of blood T cell repertoires in COVID-19 (TCRdb year 2020). Regarding the research as a whole: Samples from collaborators originated in the United States, Italy and Spain and spanned both the acute and convalescent phases of COVID-19. The repertoires were released in a freely available public database meant as a resource for research on the immune response to SARS-CoV-2. The prospective study material was composed of cDNA or gDNA derived from T cells, B-cell-depleted T cells, or PBMCs. HLA class I and class II types, where available, came from metadata supplied by the sample provider rather than from assay-based typing. A de-identified subject ID, COVID-19 status, age in years and sex were almost always included in the sample metadata. The dataset comprised deeply sampled blood TCRbeta repertoires from subjects exposed to, actively infected with, or recovered from COVID-19. Samples were obtained from the ongoing ImmuneRACE study (first 160 participants) and from 1,254 subjects provided by 6 global collaborators.

TCRbeta CDR3 regions were amplified from genomic DNA using the immunoSEQ Assay, a bias-controlled multiplex PCR. Per the source publication's procedure: The number of nucleated cells in each sample was estimated from the amplification of reference gene primers within the assay. To quantify the absolute abundance of each unique TCRbeta CDR3 rearrangement, sequence reads were collapsed and filtered. Productive Simpson clonality was computed per sample as the square root of Simpson's diversity index over productive rearrangements. TCRdb obtained this table from immuneACCESS and retained in-frame rearrangements with V and J assigned. These tables miss some clones; where compared with another copy, unresolved V genes account for less than half of the shortfall, and the remainder is unexplained. For V, J and clone size, that table is used; D and trimming come from the DNA. The sample table records about 220,000 clones; roughly 84% of these occur just once. In total, the top ten clones hold 5.5% to 7.5% of the sample.

The CDR3, from cysteine to phenylalanine, totals 15 residues. Only the CDR3 portion is preserved as DNA: 45 bases, with reading frame beginning at the first base. Relative to germline, V is missing 4 bases and J is missing 1 base, with 6 bases of the junction outside any gene match. CDR1 SGHNT and CDR2 YYREEE were looked up in the germline V gene (reference sequence). Participants in the prospective study were enrolled through a virtual design, were aged roughly 18 to 100 years, and lived in about 25 United States geographic areas. To assign participants to cohorts, the prospective study relied on clinical history that participants themselves reported in a screening survey and a study questionnaire. Recovered participants in ImmuneRACE Cohort 3 were defined as having two consecutive negative NP/OP PCR tests, clearance from a healthcare professional, or resolution of symptoms. Mobile phlebotomists in the prospective study collected whole blood, serum and a nasopharyngeal or oropharyngeal swab from every participant. Over a 2-month period, participants in the prospective study had the option of providing additional blood draws and questionnaires. Before DNA extraction, prospective study blood samples were shipped either frozen or at room temperature.

General conclusions and limits of the study: Clinical and demographic metadata were provided uncurated, with the amount varying by source and participant.

The clonotype originates from a woman aged 35 to 49 who had recovered from COVID-19. Material: PBMCs or T cells enriched from blood (not recorded which). This chain is built from TRBV5-4 and TRBJ2-3, with TRBD1 matching 7 junction bases. The encoded CDR3 is CASSRRGWGTDTQYF. The nucleotide sequence reads as follows: TGTGCCAGCAGCCGCAGGGGGTGGGGCACAGATACGCAGTATTTT.